The entry below gives a single T cell receptor (beta chain) sequence along with its context. Its antigen is undetermined. This entry comes from a study of blood T cells in healthy people across ages. The wider study: Template switching picked up about one barcoded beta molecule for each two T cells.

CDR1 is LGHDT, CDR2 YNNKEL, per germline (reference sequence). V shed 4 bases, J shed 8 bases, and the junction held 6 bases outside the gene matches. This CDR3 region has 15 residues. General study points: Age showed a roughly linear inverse relationship with TCR beta diversity per million T cells. PBMC samples, being unsorted, prevented any conclusive comparison of naive and antigen-experienced cells.

A second PCR of roughly 6 to 12 cycles used a sample-barcoded 5' primer and a J-beta primer mix. TCRdb reanalysed the 5' RACE reads using MiXCR and keeps one entry per CDR3 protein. In the table there are 700,000 to 950,000 distinct CDR3 sequences, approximately 43% of which are singletons. The genes are TRBV3-1 and TRBJ1-6; 9 bases line up with TRBD1. The receptor was isolated from a woman aged 55-75 years in good health. What was sequenced was blood. The CDR3 is CASSLGQGSYSPLHF. The CDR3, as DNA: TGTGCCAGCAGCCTCGGACAGGGGTCTTATTCACCCCTCCACTTT.